The 32 T cell receptor beta chains in this list originate from one sample, sequenced in a study of cytomegalovirus exposure and HLA in healthy donors. Use of 60 Vbeta and 13 Jbeta primers characterized the PCR. Data came from immunoSEQ multiplex PCR; TCRdb stores just in-frame clones and leaves some out. The table records about 190,000 clones, more than 75% of them present only once. The sequenced material came from PBMCs. The receptors originated from a man aged 30 to 45 in good health and CMV-seronegative.

V gene TRBV7-8 combines with J gene TRBJ1-2; D might be TRBD1 (6 bases). Germline values: CDR1 SGHVS, CDR2 FQNEAQ. Trimming pared 6 bases from V and 6 bases from J, leaving 17 bases between. This CDR3 has 14 residues. In nucleotides, the CDR3 is TGTGCCAGCAGTTTTTCCGGACAGTCCCATGGCTACACCTTC. Translated, it gives CASSFSGQSHGYTF.

Only one count was recorded for this clone. The chain combines TRBV14 with TRBJ2-2, with a possible D match to TRBD2 (6 bases). V lost 3 bases and J 1 base, leaving 9 bases between the germline ends. This CDR3 has 15 residues. Germline V CDR1 and CDR2: SGHDN, FVKESK. The CDR3 region has the DNA TGTGCCAGCAGCCACTACGGGAGGAACACCGGGGAGCTGTTTTTT. Its protein product is CASSHYGRNTGELFF.

The rearrangement uses TRBV29-1 and TRBJ2-2; 10 nucleotides match TRBD1. The V and J ends lost 2 bases and 3 bases, in that order; junction bases with no gene match: 18. There are 20 residues in the CDR3. Germline-derived CDR1 and CDR2 are SQVTM and ANQGSEA. DNA for the CDR3: TGCAGCGTTGAAAAGTGGGTCGAGGGAAGGGACAGGGGATACACCGGGGAGCTGTTTTTT. Protein product: CSVEKWVEGRDRGYTGELFF.

The V call is TRBV6-1, the J call TRBJ2-1; 11 nucleotides align to TRBD1. CDR1 is MNHNS, CDR2 SASEGT, per germline. With 4 bases clipped from V and 8 bases from J, the junction kept 7 bases outside the gene matches. The length of the CDR3 is 15 residues. The CDR3 region is CASSAGQGAGYEQFF. The CDR3 region has the DNA TGTGCCAGCAGTGCCGGACAGGGGGCGGGGTATGAGCAGTTCTTC.

This chain links TRBV7-9 with TRBJ2-1; D is perhaps TRBD2 (5 bases). This CDR3 is built from 16 residues. V was clipped by 2 bases and J by 7 bases, with 18 bases between them. CDR1 is SEHNR and CDR2 is FQNEAQ in the germline V gene (reference sequence). The chain's CDR3 is CASSLTTSYGKNEQFF. The CDR3 DNA reads TGTGCCAGCAGCTTAACTACTAGTTATGGGAAGAATGAGCAGTTCTTC.

The rearrangement links TRBV11-1 to TRBJ2-3; the match to TRBD2 covers 12 bases. Germline loops: CDR1 SGHAT, CDR2 FQDESV (reference sequence). The CDR3 spans 15 residues. The V gene end was trimmed by 4 bases and the J gene end by 4 bases; junction bases not matched to a gene: 3. CDR3: CASSSRTSGADTQYF. CDR3 DNA sequence: TGTGCCAGCAGCTCCAGGACTAGCGGGGCAGATACGCAGTATTTT.

This clone appeared a few times. Other DNA sequences in this specimen translate into the identical CDR3. J is TRBJ2-7 and V is TRBV27, with D maybe TRBD1 (5 bases). The CDR3 loop spans 14 amino acids. CDR1 is MNHEY, CDR2 SMNVEV, per germline (reference sequence). V was pared by 2 bases and J by 1 base, with 9 bases between. Here the CDR3 reads CASSLGQGSYEQYF. The CDR3 DNA sequence: TGTGCCAGCAGTTTAGGTCAGGGATCCTACGAGCAGTACTTC.

The chain couples TRBV5-1 to TRBJ2-4; D might be TRBD1 (7 bases). The CDR3 loop spans 17 amino acids. The germline V gene encodes CDR1 SGHRS and CDR2 YFSETQ. Trimming pared 4 bases from V and 2 bases from J, leaving 19 bases between. The CDR3 nucleotides read TGCGCCAGCAGCCCGCGCGGGACAGTCAGGCCCAAAAACATTCAGTACTTC. This codes for CASSPRGTVRPKNIQYF.

This rearrangement joins TRBV19 to TRBJ1-6, with TRBD1 matching over 8 bases. The germline CDR1 and CDR2 sequences are LNHDA and SQIVND (reference sequence). The V gene end was trimmed by 1 base and the J gene end by 10 bases; junction bases not matched to a gene: 15. The CDR3 is made up of 18 amino acids. CDR3 in amino acids: CASSIGSRTTGVRSPLHF. CDR3 coding DNA: TGTGCCAGTAGTATAGGGAGTAGGACGACAGGGGTACGGTCACCCCTCCACTTT.

The chain links TRBV5-8 to TRBJ2-4; TRBD1 agrees at 10 bases. Germline CDR1 SGHTS, CDR2 YDEGEE. Trimming took 5 bases from V and 6 from J; bases not matched to a gene: 11. CDR3 length: 16 amino acids. CDR3 nucleotides: TGTGCCAGCAGTTTGAAGGGCGGACAGGGGGGAAACATTCAGTACTTC. Translation gives CASSLKGGQGGNIQYF.

To note about this clone: A read error may account for a junction end that differs from germline. The chain employs TRBV7-9 and TRBJ1-1, with D uncertain. CDR1 and CDR2 (germline): SEHNR, FQNEAQ (reference sequence). This CDR3 is built from 11 residues. CDR3 region: CSSSFVSEAFF. CDR3 nucleotide sequence: TGTTCCAGCAGCTTTGTCAGTGAAGCTTTCTTT.

This sequence joins TRBV6-1 and TRBJ2-7; 7 positions agree with TRBD2. This CDR3 is 15 amino acids long. Trimming cost V 1 base and J 1 base; bases outside gene matches: 4. CDR1 is MNHNS and CDR2 is SASEGT in the germline V gene. DNA of the CDR3: TGTGCCAGCAGTGAAGGGACTAGGATTTCCTACGAGCAGTACTTC. Translated, it gives CASSEGTRISYEQYF.

About this clone itself: An end of the junction does not agree with germline; a read error may underlie this. This sequence joins TRBV29-1 and TRBJ1-1; 7 bases fit TRBD1. CDR3 length: 13 residues. The germline CDR1 and CDR2 sequences are SQVTM and ANQGSEA. In DNA, the CDR3 is TGCAGCGTTGATACAGGGGTGAACGCTGAAGCTTTCTTT. This translates into CSVDTGVNAEAFF.

This sequence joins TRBV21-1 and TRBJ1-4. TRBV21-1 is listed as a pseudogene. The CDR3 has 19 amino acids. The CDR3 nucleotides read TGTGCCAGCAGCAAAGCGGGAGGTGGGGCCCGAAAGAATAATGAAAAACTGTTTTTT. It encodes CASSKAGGGARKNNEKLFF.

Only a few counts were recorded for this clone. The chain recombines TRBV18 with TRBJ1-3, with D possibly being TRBD1 (6 bases). Between the trimmed V and J ends, which lost 6 bases and 0 bases, there was a span of 15 bases. The CDR3 extends over 16 amino acids. The germline V gene encodes CDR1 KGHSH and CDR2 LQKENI. The CDR3: CASSTQTGPSGNTIYF. The DNA for the CDR3 is TGTGCCAGCTCTACTCAGACAGGACCCTCTGGAAACACCATATATTTT.

V usage is TRBV6-1 and J usage is TRBJ2-7; 13 nucleotides agree with TRBD2. The V gene end was trimmed by 9 bases and the J gene end by 4 bases; junction bases not matched to a gene: 6. The CDR3 is 14 amino acids. Germline CDR1 MNHNS, CDR2 SASEGT. For the CDR3, the DNA is TGTGCCAGTCAGCCGACTAGCGGGGGGTACGAGCAGTACTTC. This translates into CASQPTSGGYEQYF.

V gene TRBV27 combines with J gene TRBJ1-2; 7 positions match TRBD1. The CDR3 runs to 14 residues. The V gene end was trimmed by 5 bases and the J gene end by 4 bases; junction bases not matched to a gene: 7. Germline assignment: CDR1 MNHEY and CDR2 SMNVEV (reference sequence). Here the CDR3 reads CASSLSQGIYGYTF. DNA of the CDR3: TGTGCCAGCAGTCTCTCACAGGGGATCTATGGCTACACCTTC.

The chain couples TRBV19 to TRBJ2-7; D is possibly TRBD1 (6 bases). The germline V gene encodes CDR1 LNHDA and CDR2 SQIVND (reference sequence). This CDR3 spans 13 amino acids. V gave up 1 base and J gave up 6 bases, with 10 bases separating them. CDR3 sequence: CASSIGRRGEQYF. DNA for the CDR3: TGTGCCAGTAGTATAGGCCGCAGGGGCGAGCAGTACTTC.

This sequence joins TRBV6-5 and TRBJ2-7; a weak D match, TRBD1 (6 bases). The CDR3 is made up of 14 amino acids. Deletions cut 7 bases from V and 7 bases from J, with 20 bases between. Germline V gene lookup returns CDR1 MNHEY and CDR2 SVGAGI. CDR3 coding DNA: TGTGCCAGCAACACTGGCAGGGGAATGGTGGAGCAGTACTTC. Its protein is CASNTGRGMVEQYF.

In its sample, this clone was seen once. An end of the junction does not agree with germline; a read error may underlie this. This rearrangement joins TRBV7-9 to TRBJ1-4; 7 nucleotides match TRBD1. The CDR3 sequence is 18 residues long. Germline-derived CDR1 and CDR2 are SEHNR and FQNEAQ (reference sequence). The CDR3 sequence: CSSSPDLGQFATNEKLFF. In DNA form, the CDR3 reads TGTTCCAGCAGCCCAGACCTGGGACAGTTTGCAACTAATGAAAAACTGTTTTTT.

The rearrangement links TRBV7-6 to TRBJ2-2, with 8 bases lining up with TRBD2. This CDR3 contains 16 residues. From germline, CDR1 is SGHVS and CDR2 FNYEAQ. V lost 8 bases to trimming and J lost 6 bases; unmatched junction nucleotides: 14. CDR3 sequence: CASGHAGGLYAGELFF. DNA for the CDR3: TGTGCCAGCGGCCATGCGGGGGGCCTTTACGCCGGGGAGCTGTTTTTT.

The gene calls are TRBV18 and TRBJ2-5; D possibly corresponds to TRBD2 (5 bases). Germline V gene data show CDR1 as KGHSH and CDR2 as LQKENI. Trimming removed 5 bases from V and 6 bases from J, with 16 bases in between. The CDR3 has 14 amino acids. CDR3 sequence reads: CASSGLLSKKTQYF. In nucleotides, the CDR3 is TGTGCCAGCTCAGGACTCCTCTCCAAAAAGACCCAGTACTTC.

CDR3 in amino acids: CASSPAGTEAYGYTF. CDR3 sequence (DNA): TGTGCCAGCAGCCCGGCCGGGACAGAGGCCTATGGCTACACCTTC. The rearrangement joins TRBV11-2 to TRBJ1-2, with TRBD1 identical over 7 bases. CDR1 SGHAT and CDR2 FQNNGV come from the germline V gene. CDR3 size: 15 residues. The J segment lost 4 bases and the V segment lost 5 bases, leaving 10 bases of the junction unmatched.

CDR3 amino acids: CASSIGQGGWSPLHF. The CDR3 region has the DNA TGTGCCAGCAGCATAGGACAGGGGGGCTGGTCACCCCTCCACTTT. This rearrangement joins TRBV7-2 to TRBJ1-6; the match to TRBD1 covers 10 bases. Germline V gene lookup returns CDR1 SGHTA and CDR2 FQGNSA. The J segment lost 10 bases and the V segment lost 5 bases, leaving 8 bases of the junction unmatched. This CDR3 region has 15 residues.

Only one count was recorded for this clone. CDR3 amino acids: CASSTDRDNTIYF. CDR3 nucleotides: TGTGCCAGCAGTACCGACAGGGATAACACCATATATTTT. The rearrangement joins TRBV6-5 to TRBJ1-3; 7 bases fit TRBD1. V dropped 5 bases and J dropped 7; count of bases not matched to a gene: 5. Looked up from germline, CDR1 is MNHEY and CDR2 is SVGAGI. The CDR3 is made up of 13 amino acids.

The chain couples TRBV5-1 to TRBJ1-2; the D gene is possibly TRBD1 (6 bases). In germline, CDR1 is SGHRS, CDR2 YFSETQ. This CDR3 comprises 14 residues. Trimming stripped 4 bases from V and 3 bases from J, with 13 bases between. The CDR3: CASSIGQSYYGYTF. CDR3 nucleotide sequence: TGCGCCAGCAGCATAGGACAGAGCTACTATGGCTACACCTTC.

The chain carries TRBV7-9 and TRBJ2-1, with 12 positions matching TRBD2. Germline lookup yields CDR1 SEHNR and CDR2 FQNEAQ (reference sequence). The CDR3 contains 15 residues. The V segment lost 5 bases and the J segment 7 bases; nucleotides outside the gene matches: 6. CDR3 in DNA: TGTGCCAGCAGCCTTCGACTAGCGGGGGAGAATGAGCAGTTCTTC. Translation gives CASSLRLAGENEQFF.

The chain recombines TRBV7-9 with TRBJ2-1, with 9 positions matching TRBD2. Trimming took 0 bases from V and 2 from J; bases not matched to a gene: 2. CDR1 and CDR2 (germline): SEHNR, FQNEAQ (reference sequence). The CDR3 contains 16 residues. The CDR3 DNA reads TGTGCCAGCAGCTTAGCGGGCGGGGGGGCCTACAATGAGCAGTTCTTC. Residues: CASSLAGGGAYNEQFF.

The rearrangement joins TRBV27 to TRBJ1-1; D remains ambiguous. Germline V gene lookup returns CDR1 MNHEY and CDR2 SMNVEV (reference sequence). Trimming removed 2 bases at V and 5 bases at J, with 12 bases between. The CDR3 contains 14 residues. The CDR3 spells CASSLDQRRTEAFF. The CDR3 bases are TGTGCCAGCAGTTTAGACCAGAGGCGGACTGAAGCTTTCTTT.

V and J are TRBV19 and TRBJ1-5; a weak D match, TRBD1 (5 bases). CDR1 is LNHDA and CDR2 is SQIVND in the germline V gene (reference sequence). Trimming took 5 bases from V and 6 from J, leaving 14 bases between them. The CDR3 covers 14 residues. As DNA, the CDR3 is TGTGCCAGTAGTTTACCGGCGGGGGTTCAGCCCCAGCATTTT. Its protein product is CASSLPAGVQPQHF.

This clone occurred once. The chain recombines TRBV11-2 with TRBJ2-1, with 8 bases fitting TRBD2. After removal of 3 bases from V and 5 bases from J, the junction contained 3 bases not matched to a gene. The CDR3 totals 14 residues. Germline values: CDR1 SGHAT, CDR2 FQNNGV. DNA for the CDR3: TGTGCCAGCAGCTTGGGACTAGGGGACAATGAGCAGTTCTTC. Its translation is CASSLGLGDNEQFF. The entire variable domain, with the rest obtained from reference TRBV11-2 and TRBJ2-1, is as follows: EAGVAQSPRYKIIEKRQSVAFWCNPISGHATLYWYQQILGQGPKLLIQFQNNGVVDDSQLPKDRFSAERLKGVDSTLKIQPAKLEDSAVYLCASSLGLGDNEQFFGPGTRLTVL.

The chain uses TRBV2 and TRBJ2-2; TRBD1 aligns across 7 bases. With V trimmed by 11 bases and J by 0 bases, 3 bases remained unmatched. The CDR3 contains 13 residues. Per germline, CDR1 SNHLY and CDR2 FYNNEI. As DNA, the CDR3 is TGTGCCGGTGGACAGGCGAACACCGGGGAGCTGTTTTTT. This gives the protein CAGGQANTGELFF.